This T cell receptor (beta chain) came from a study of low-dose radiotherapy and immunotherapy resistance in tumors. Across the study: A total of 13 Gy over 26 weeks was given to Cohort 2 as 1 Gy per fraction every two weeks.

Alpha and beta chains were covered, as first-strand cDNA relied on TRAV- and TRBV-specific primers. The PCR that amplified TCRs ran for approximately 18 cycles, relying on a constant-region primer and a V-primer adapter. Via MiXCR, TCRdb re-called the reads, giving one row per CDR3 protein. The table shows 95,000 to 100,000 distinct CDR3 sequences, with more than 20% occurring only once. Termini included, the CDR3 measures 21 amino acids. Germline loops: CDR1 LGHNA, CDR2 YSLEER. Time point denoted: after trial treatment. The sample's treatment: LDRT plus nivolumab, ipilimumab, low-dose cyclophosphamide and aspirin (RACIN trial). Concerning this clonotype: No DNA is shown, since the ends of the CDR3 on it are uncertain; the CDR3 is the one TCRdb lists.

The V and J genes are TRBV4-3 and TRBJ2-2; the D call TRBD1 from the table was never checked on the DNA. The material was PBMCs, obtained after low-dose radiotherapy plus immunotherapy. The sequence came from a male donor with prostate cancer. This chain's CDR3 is CASSFTDRGVGAGELFFFFFF.